This passage covers 10 T cell receptor beta chains from one sample sequenced in a study of cytotoxic CD8 clonotypes in ibrutinib-treated CLL (dated by TCRdb to the early 2020s). The receptor library was made with the immunoSEQ multiplex PCR assay. Sourced from immuneACCESS, this table was stored by TCRdb with only in-frame sequences that have V and J called. A share of the clones is absent; for the studies checked, an unresolved V gene accounts for under half, and the remainder has no known explanation. The sample yields about 300,000 clones; roughly two thirds were counted once. The top ten clones comprise around 6.6% of the sample. The sample was PBMCs, taken after 36 months of ibrutinib treatment. These TCRs come from a human donor with chronic lymphocytic leukemia.

This chain connects TRBV4-3 to TRBJ2-3, with TRBD2 matching over 9 bases. Germline CDR1 reads LGHNA; CDR2 reads YSLEER. With 0 bases clipped from V and 4 bases from J, the junction kept 11 bases outside the gene matches. This CDR3 is 18 amino acids long. CDR3 loop: CASSQDSGLAGRADTQYF. The CDR3 nucleotides are TGCGCCAGCAGCCAAGATAGCGGGCTAGCGGGACGGGCAGATACGCAGTATTTT.

This clone has a handful of counts. The chain recombines TRBV6-5 with TRBJ1-1, with 8 bases that match TRBD1. V lost 6 bases, J lost 10 bases, and 4 bases stayed unmatched. Germline loops: CDR1 MNHEY, CDR2 SVGAGI. The CDR3 is 11 residues long. DNA of the CDR3: TGTGCCAGCAGCCACACAGGGGGAGCTTTCTTT. Its translation is CASSHTGGAFF.

The V gene is TRBV28, the J gene TRBJ2-1; D is possibly TRBD1 (5 bases). The germline V gene has CDR1 MDHEN and CDR2 SYDVKM. The V and J ends lost 2 bases and 10 bases respectively, with 9 bases between them. The CDR3 loop spans 12 amino acids. CDR3: CASSLLNREQFF. The CDR3 nucleotides are TGTGCCAGCAGTTTACTAAACAGGGAGCAGTTCTTC.

CDR3: CASSQASGLASEQFF. The CDR3 DNA sequence: TGCGCCAGCAGCCAAGCCAGCGGACTAGCGAGTGAGCAGTTCTTC. This chain links TRBV4-1 with TRBJ2-1; 9 bases agree with TRBD2. The germline CDR1 and CDR2 sequences are MGHRA and YSYEKL. V lost 1 base, J lost 9 bases, and 7 bases stayed unmatched. The CDR3 extends over 15 amino acids.

V and J are TRBV5-4 and TRBJ1-3; no reliable D call. Per the germline V gene, CDR1 is SGHNT and CDR2 is YYREEE (reference sequence). The ends were cut back, 3 bases at V and 8 bases at J, with 21 bases in the middle. The CDR3 covers 16 residues. The CDR3 region has the DNA TGTGCCAGCAGCTGGTCCGGGAGATCAGCCGGGGACACCATATATTTT. Its translation: CASSWSGRSAGDTIYF.

The gene calls are TRBV29-1 and TRBJ2-5; 10 nucleotides agree with TRBD2. The CDR3 is 16 amino acids. After removal of 0 bases from V and 9 bases from J, the junction contained 13 bases not matched to a gene. Germline V gene sequence: CDR1 SQVTM, CDR2 ANQGSEA. In DNA form, the CDR3 reads TGCAGCGTTGAAGATCCCCTAGCGGGGGCTTTGGAGGCCCAGTACTTC. Translation: CSVEDPLAGALEAQYF.

V is TRBV7-2 and J is TRBJ1-1; no reliable D call. Trimming pared 5 bases from V and 7 bases from J, leaving 8 bases between. Germline V lookup: CDR1 SGHTA, CDR2 FQGNSA. This CDR3 has 11 residues. CDR3 nucleotides: TGTGCCAGCAGCCCTAGCTTTGAAGCTTTCTTT. Residues: CASSPSFEAFF. Variable domain in full (rest from reference TRBV7-2 and TRBJ1-1): GAGVSQSPSNKVTEKGKDVELRCDPISGHTALYWYRQSLGQGLEFLIYFQGNSAPDKSGLPSDRFSAERTGGSVSTLTIQRTQQEDSAVYLCASSPSFEAFFGQGTRLTVV.

The J gene is TRBJ1-5, the V gene TRBV7-3; 7 positions match TRBD1. Germline CDR1 reads SGHTA; CDR2 reads FQGTGA. This CDR3 comprises 19 residues. The V and J ends lost 2 bases and 4 bases, in that order; junction bases with no gene match: 17. The CDR3 loop reads CASSLATAIDRVRNQPQHF. In nucleotides, the CDR3 is TGTGCCAGCAGCTTAGCAACTGCAATTGACAGGGTAAGGAATCAGCCCCAGCATTTT.

There are a few counts of this clone. The CDR3: CASSLSGVYDGYTF. The CDR3 bases are TGTGCCAGCAGTTTATCAGGGGTCTATGATGGCTACACCTTC. This sequence joins TRBV28 and TRBJ1-2; perhaps TRBD1 as D (6 bases). Trimming took 1 base from V and 6 from J, leaving 12 bases between them. Germline-derived CDR1 and CDR2 are MDHEN and SYDVKM. This CDR3 region has 14 residues.

The chain joins TRBV4-1 to TRBJ1-5; D gene unclear. This CDR3 contains 15 residues. Germline CDR1 is MGHRA and CDR2 is YSYEKL. Trimming took 5 bases from V and 0 from J, leaving 11 bases between them. CDR3 in DNA: TGCGCCAGCAGCGAGAGCGTGGGTAGCAATCAGCCCCAGCATTTT. It is translated as CASSESVGSNQPQHF.